A single sample is the source of the 5 T cell receptor beta chains below, sequenced in a study of T cell responses to AZD1222 COVID-19 vaccine. Clones were read by immunoSEQ multiplex PCR, and TCRdb kept only the in-frame ones, dropping some. This sample has 100,000 or so clones, with roughly 87% found just once. Here the sequenced sample was peripheral blood, taken on day 0 of AZD1222 vaccination. The source of these receptors is an adult in good health.

The chain recombines TRBV4-2 with TRBJ2-5; D unresolved. CDR3 length: 14 residues. Germline CDR1 reads LGHNA; CDR2 reads YNFKEQ. The V and J ends lost 0 bases and 2 bases respectively, with 7 bases between them. The CDR3 sequence: CASSQEVYQETQYF. CDR3 in DNA: TGTGCCAGCAGCCAAGAAGTTTATCAAGAGACCCAGTACTTC.

The chain employs TRBV2 and TRBJ1-2, with 7 nucleotides matching TRBD1. V dropped 3 bases and J dropped 4; count of bases not matched to a gene: 5. The CDR3 runs to 14 residues. From germline, CDR1 is SNHLY and CDR2 FYNNEI. CDR3 residues: CASSEGQRLYGYTF. CDR3 bases: TGTGCCAGCAGTGAGGGACAGAGACTCTATGGCTACACCTTC.

The chain has TRBV10-3 and TRBJ1-4; 7 positions match TRBD1. CDR1 is ENHRY and CDR2 is SYGVKD in the germline V gene. This CDR3 region has 16 residues. After removal of 0 bases from V and 7 bases from J, the junction contained 8 bases not matched to a gene. This CDR3 reads CAISESSARGGEKLFF. The CDR3 DNA reads TGTGCCATCAGTGAGTCGTCCGCCAGGGGGGGTGAAAAACTGTTTTTT.

The chain combines TRBV6-5 with TRBJ2-7, with 8 positions matching TRBD1. This CDR3 is 16 amino acids long. Looked up from germline, CDR1 is MNHEY and CDR2 is SVGAGI. V trimming: 2 bases; J trimming: 2 bases; junction bases outside the gene matches: 8. CDR3 DNA: TGTGCCAGCAGTTACGCCGACCAGGGGGCGACCTACGAGCAGTACTTC. This translates into CASSYADQGATYEQYF.

The chain joins TRBV27 to TRBJ1-3; D possibly corresponds to TRBD1 (6 bases). The CDR3 contains 13 residues. Germline values: CDR1 MNHEY, CDR2 SMNVEV (reference sequence). Trimming cost V 5 bases and J 4 bases, with 9 bases left between them. The CDR3 spells CASSATGGNTIYF. As DNA, the CDR3 is TGTGCCAGCAGTGCAACAGGGGGAAACACCATATATTTT.